This TCR beta chain derives from a study of blood T cell repertoires in COVID-19. The length of the CDR3 is 13 residues. V was pared by 9 bases and J by 2 bases, with 13 bases between. Per the germline V gene, CDR1 is LNHDA and CDR2 is SQIVND (reference sequence). In the authors' methods: Reference gene primer amplification gave estimated nucleated cell counts. TCRdb's table, derived via immunoSEQ multiplex PCR, lists solely in-frame clones and lacks some. V, J and clone size were drawn from that table, and D and trimming were deduced from the DNA. The top ten clones hold 0.7% to 0.85% of a sample with some 210,000 clones, about 94% of them seen once.

The TCR originated in a man aged 55 to 70 with COVID-19, enrolled during active disease. Source material: peripheral blood. The genes are TRBV19 and TRBJ1-1; D unresolved. In DNA form, the CDR3 reads TGTGCCAGCAACCCGCGGGGTAACACTGAAGCTTTCTTT. Encoded protein: CASNPRGNTEAFF. The variable domain in full, with the rest retrieved from reference TRBV19 and TRBJ1-1, is DGGITQSPKYLFRKEGQNVTLSCEQNLNHDAMYWYRQDPGQGLRLIYYSQIVNDFQKGDIAEGYSVSREKKESFPLTVTSAQKNPTAFYLCASNPRGNTEAFFGQGTRLTVV.